These 28 T cell receptor beta chains came from one sample sequenced in a study of CD8 T cells in ankylosing spondylitis. Notes on the study in general: Made up of eight or nine highly homologous variants, a TCR beta motif appeared characteristic of ankylosing spondylitis blood.

TCRdb ran MiXCR on the 5' RACE reads and lists one entry per CDR3 protein. Of hundreds of thousands of distinct CDR3 sequences listed, around 11% are singletons. Their cognate antigens are unknown. The specimen sequenced was blood, either unsorted or a sorted T cell fraction (not recorded which). The receptors come from a male donor with ankylosing spondylitis.

The gene calls are TRBV18 and TRBJ2-7; no clear D. The CDR3 runs to 17 residues. Germline V gene sequence: CDR1 KGHSH, CDR2 LQKENI. V was clipped by 3 bases and J by 9 bases, with 27 bases between them. For the CDR3, the DNA is TGTGCCAGCTCACCTCCCTCGTTCAGTGGGGTCTTAACGGGGCAGTACTTC. It yields the protein CASSPPSFSGVLTGQYF.

This chain links TRBV24-1 with TRBJ2-2; D is unresolved. Germline loops: CDR1 KGHDR, CDR2 SFDVKD. CDR3 size: 15 residues. Trimming removed 3 bases from V and 3 bases from J, with 10 bases in between. CDR3 DNA sequence: TGTGCCACCAGTGATCCCGGGTACGACACCGGGGAGCTGTTTTTT. Its protein is CATSDPGYDTGELFF.

Many counts were recorded for this clonotype. The CDR3 region is CASSLFYMNTEAFF. The CDR3 bases are TGTGCCAGCAGTTTATTCTATATGAACACTGAAGCTTTCTTT. The chain has TRBV27 and TRBJ1-1, with D unresolved. This CDR3 is built from 14 residues. Germline V gene data show CDR1 as MNHEY and CDR2 as SMNVEV (reference sequence). V lost 1 base and J 0 bases, leaving 6 bases between the germline ends.

V is TRBV20-1 and J is TRBJ1-2; D is undetermined. V was clipped by 2 bases and J by 4 bases, with 14 bases between them. The germline V gene encodes CDR1 DFQATT and CDR2 SNEGSKA (reference sequence). The CDR3 length is 14 residues. In DNA form, the CDR3 reads TGCAGTGCTAGATCCGGGCCAGATTCCTATGGCTACACCTTC. Protein sequence: CSARSGPDSYGYTF.

The chain uses TRBV5-1 and TRBJ2-5; 12 positions match TRBD2. The germline V gene encodes CDR1 SGHRS and CDR2 YFSETQ. V was pared by 4 bases and J by 4 bases, with 5 bases of the junction left unmatched. The CDR3 covers 15 residues. The CDR3 DNA sequence: TGCGCCAGCAGCATAGGACTAGCGGGGCCAGAGACCCAGTACTTC. It translates to CASSIGLAGPETQYF.

This chain joins TRBV20-1 and TRBJ2-3; maybe TRBD2 (6 bases). Germline CDR1 reads DFQATT; CDR2 reads SNEGSKA (reference sequence). CDR3 size: 14 residues. V dropped 5 bases and J dropped 0 bases, with 12 bases sitting between them. The CDR3 DNA is TGCAGTGCTCTTGTAGCGGATAGCACAGATACGCAGTATTTT. Translating gives CSALVADSTDTQYF.

In this sample, this clonotype turned up a few times. The gene calls are TRBV7-2 and TRBJ1-6, with 8 bases matching TRBD1. Per germline, CDR1 SGHTA and CDR2 FQGNSA. J was trimmed by 10 bases and V by 4 bases; bases with no gene match: 12. This CDR3 has 16 residues. Here the CDR3 reads CASSSRTGLTMSPLHF. The CDR3 coding sequence is TGTGCCAGCAGCTCCAGGACAGGGCTCACGATGTCACCCCTCCACTTT.

The table lists this clonotype with a few counts. V gene TRBV20-1 combines with J gene TRBJ2-7; TRBD1 or TRBD2 may be the D gene (5 bases each). The CDR3 runs 12 residues. Germline V gene data show CDR1 as DFQATT and CDR2 as SNEGSKA (reference sequence). Trimming removed 6 bases at V and 3 bases at J, with 12 bases between. CDR3 nucleotide sequence: TGCAGTGCCCGGCCGGGGCGCTACGAGCAGTACTTC. Translating it yields CSARPGRYEQYF.

The chain carries TRBV7-2 and TRBJ2-4; 10 nucleotides agree with TRBD2. Germline V CDR1 and CDR2: SGHTA, FQGNSA. The CDR3 sequence is 15 residues long. The junction had 9 bases not matched to a gene; V was cut back by 4 bases and J by 9 bases. The CDR3 loop reads CASSSNSGRGGIQYF. CDR3 nucleotides: TGTGCCAGCAGCTCAAACAGCGGGAGGGGTGGCATTCAGTACTTC.

This clonotype showed up just a few times. The chain joins TRBV4-3 to TRBJ1-4, with 9 bases aligning to TRBD1. With V trimmed by 1 base and J by 2 bases, 8 bases remained unmatched. The germline V gene has CDR1 LGHNA and CDR2 YSLEER. This CDR3 has 18 residues. The DNA for the CDR3 is TGCGCCAGCAGCCAAGTTAGGACAGGGGAATTTACTAATGAAAAACTGTTTTTT. Protein sequence: CASSQVRTGEFTNEKLFF.

This chain links TRBV4-1 with TRBJ2-1; D is uncertain. V was cut by 0 bases and J by 8 bases, with 8 bases left in between. The CDR3 extends over 13 amino acids. In germline, CDR1 is MGHRA, CDR2 YSYEKL. In DNA form, the CDR3 reads TGCGCCAGCAGCCAAGAATATAGGGATGAGCAGTTCTTC. Translation: CASSQEYRDEQFF.

The CDR3 spells CASSQEPKRDEQFF. For the CDR3, the DNA is TGCGCCAGCAGCCAAGAACCCAAGCGGGATGAGCAGTTCTTC. This rearrangement joins TRBV4-1 to TRBJ2-1; a possible D gene is TRBD2 (6 bases). In germline, CDR1 is MGHRA, CDR2 YSYEKL. V was trimmed by 0 bases and J by 8 bases, leaving 11 bases between them. The CDR3 is 14 amino acids.

The gene calls are TRBV7-9 and TRBJ2-2; D not certain. The V gene's germline CDR1 is SEHNR and CDR2 FQNEAQ (reference sequence). Trimming stripped 2 bases from V and 6 bases from J, with 7 bases between. CDR3 size: 13 residues. This CDR3 is CASSLIGPGELFF. The CDR3 nucleotides are TGTGCCAGCAGCTTAATCGGACCCGGGGAGCTGTTTTTT.

This clonotype was picked up a small number of times. The gene calls are TRBV29-1 and TRBJ1-4, with TRBD1 matching 7 bases. V shed 5 bases and J 6 bases; nucleotides not matched to a gene: 6. This CDR3 is built from 13 residues. Germline-derived CDR1 and CDR2 are SQVTM and ANQGSEA. Written as DNA, the CDR3 is TGCAGCGTTTTTGGGCAGGGGGATGAAAAACTGTTTTTT. Translated: CSVFGQGDEKLFF.

This clonotype has ten or more counts. V and J are TRBV10-3 and TRBJ1-4, with 7 bases aligning to TRBD1. J was trimmed by 0 bases and V by 10 bases; bases with no gene match: 17. CDR1 ENHRY and CDR2 SYGVKD come from the germline V gene. This CDR3 spans 18 amino acids. The CDR3 here is CATAPPTGSLPTNEKLFF. The DNA for the CDR3 is TGTGCCACCGCGCCCCCGACAGGGTCCCTACCAACTAATGAAAAACTGTTTTTT.

This chain uses TRBV7-9 with TRBJ2-7; 8 bases map to TRBD1. The V gene's germline CDR1 is SEHNR and CDR2 FQNEAQ (reference sequence). The CDR3 is made up of 15 amino acids. The ends lost 5 bases at V and 5 bases at J; junction bases unmatched: 11. CDR3 sequence reads: CASSPVRTGSHEQYF. CDR3 sequence (DNA): TGTGCCAGCAGCCCAGTCCGGACAGGGAGCCACGAGCAGTACTTC.

The chain employs TRBV20-1 and TRBJ2-2, with 7 bases that match TRBD2. The germline V gene encodes CDR1 DFQATT and CDR2 SNEGSKA (reference sequence). The J segment lost 7 bases and the V segment lost 2 bases, leaving 7 bases of the junction unmatched. The CDR3 sequence is 14 residues long. CDR3 sequence reads: CSARYSGAYGELFF. CDR3 coding DNA: TGCAGTGCTAGATACAGCGGGGCATACGGGGAGCTGTTTTTT.

In this sample, this clonotype turned up many times. The CDR3 sequence is CASRRGQNNEQFF. As DNA, the CDR3 is TGTGCCAGCAGACGCGGACAGAACAATGAGCAGTTCTTC. The chain employs TRBV7-2 and TRBJ2-1; possibly TRBD1 for D (6 bases). Germline CDR1 SGHTA, CDR2 FQGNSA. The CDR3 spans 13 residues. Deletions cut 6 bases from V and 5 bases from J, with 11 bases between.

This clonotype was observed a few times. The CDR3 spells CSASRGGEKLFF. The CDR3 coding sequence is TGCAGTGCTAGCAGGGGCGGTGAAAAACTGTTTTTT. V and J are TRBV20-1 and TRBJ1-4, with a possible D match to TRBD1 (6 bases). Germline assignment: CDR1 DFQATT and CDR2 SNEGSKA (reference sequence). V lost 3 bases, J lost 7 bases, and 9 bases lay in between. The CDR3 is made up of 12 amino acids.

This clonotype was seen a few times. The V and J genes are TRBV5-6 and TRBJ2-7, with D perhaps matching TRBD2 (6 bases). In germline, CDR1 is SGHDT, CDR2 YYEEEE. There are 16 residues in the CDR3. Trimming removed 0 bases from V and 4 bases from J, with 17 bases in between. The CDR3 DNA is TGTGCCAGCAGCTTGGAGATACGGTCAGGGAGGTACGAGCAGTACTTC. Its protein is CASSLEIRSGRYEQYF.

Note on this clonotype: The junction and the germline gene differ at one end; a read error may be behind it. V is TRBV7-3 and J is TRBJ2-2; D not certain. This CDR3 has 13 amino acids. CDR1 SGHTA and CDR2 FQGTGA come from the germline V gene. CDR3 DNA: TGTGCCAGCAGCCCCAGCAACACCGTGGAGCTGTTTTTT. Amino acids: CASSPSNTVELFF. Using reference TRBV7-3 and TRBJ2-2 for the parts outside the CDR3, the full variable domain is GAGVSQTPSNKVTEKGKYVELRCDPISGHTALYWYRQSLGQGPEFLIYFQGTGAADDSGLPNDRFFAVRPEGSVSTLKIQRTERGDSAVYLCASSPSNTVELFFGEGSRLTVL.

The V call is TRBV20-1, the J call TRBJ1-2, with TRBD1 as a possible D gene (6 bases). This CDR3 is 13 amino acids long. With 6 bases removed from V and 1 base from J, the gap between germline ends came to 12 bases. Per the germline V gene, CDR1 is DFQATT and CDR2 is SNEGSKA (reference sequence). CDR3 nucleotides: TGCAGTGCCTCGGAGGGGGATAACTATGGCTACACCTTC. Translating it yields CSASEGDNYGYTF.

This clonotype was picked up a small number of times. The rearrangement joins TRBV6-9 to TRBJ2-1; 11 positions agree with TRBD1. CDR3 length equals 15 residues. With V trimmed by 4 bases and J by 7 bases, 6 bases remained unmatched. Germline CDR1 reads MNHGY; CDR2 reads SVAAGI. This CDR3 reads CASSSWDRGRNEQFF. The CDR3 bases are TGTGCCAGCAGTTCCTGGGACAGGGGGAGGAATGAGCAGTTCTTC.

The sample holds a few counts of this clonotype. The rearrangement uses TRBV20-1 and TRBJ2-2, with no clear D. V was shortened by 5 bases and J by 0 bases, with 7 bases between the two germline ends. Per the germline V gene, CDR1 is DFQATT and CDR2 is SNEGSKA (reference sequence). The length of the CDR3 is 13 residues. CDR3 sequence: CSAGPTNTGELFF. The CDR3 nucleotides are TGCAGTGCTGGACCTACGAACACCGGGGAGCTGTTTTTT.

This rearrangement joins TRBV7-9 to TRBJ2-3; 10 bases line up with TRBD1. V lost 4 bases and J lost 4; bases outside the gene matches: 5. This CDR3 is built from 15 residues. Looked up from germline, CDR1 is SEHNR and CDR2 is FQNEAQ (reference sequence). CDR3 bases: TGTGCCAGCAGCTGGACAGGGGGTAGGGCAGATACGCAGTATTTT. Amino acid sequence: CASSWTGGRADTQYF.

The chain couples TRBV12-3 or TRBV12-4 to TRBJ1-2; D possibly corresponds to TRBD1 (5 bases). Trimming stripped 5 bases from V and 5 bases from J, with 15 bases between. CDR3 size: 14 residues. The CDR3 DNA sequence: TGTGCCAGCAGTCAAGCGGGGCGCGGGTATGGCTACACCTTC. Translating it yields CASSQAGRGYGYTF.

This clonotype turned up a few times. The V call is TRBV28, the J call TRBJ1-2; 7 bases fit TRBD1. V gave up 8 bases and J gave up 8 bases; unmatched junction bases: 20. The CDR3 consists of 16 residues. Germline V lookup: CDR1 MDHEN, CDR2 SYDVKM. The CDR3 reads CASVSRTRTGDDGYTF. The CDR3 nucleotides read TGTGCCAGCGTATCCCGAACCAGAACAGGGGACGACGGCTACACCTTC.

This clonotype appeared a few times. The CDR3 DNA sequence: TGTGCCAGCAGTGATGCCAGGGTGGGCACCGGGGAGCTGTTTTTT. Its protein product is CASSDARVGTGELFF. The chain couples TRBV25-1 to TRBJ2-2; weak D call: TRBD1 (5 bases). The CDR3 consists of 15 residues. Germline V gene lookup returns CDR1 MGHDK and CDR2 SYGVNS. The V end was cut by 3 bases, the J end by 4 bases, with 12 bases between.